This T cell receptor beta chain was captured by sequencing in a study of T cells in Graves' hyperthyroidism and ophthalmopathy. From RNA transcripts, TCR beta CDR3 regions were amplified. HTBI primers drove first-round RT-PCR of the TCR CDR3. TCRdb processed the multiplex PCR reads anew with MiXCR; each CDR3 protein has one entry. The sample yields around 580,000 distinct CDR3 sequences, about half seen once. Across 18 months, stable Graves' hyperthyroidism was marked by no progression to ophthalmopathy. This CDR3 comprises 14 residues. The trim removed 2 bases at V and 4 bases at J, leaving 6 bases unmatched. Germline V gene data show CDR1 as DFQATT and CDR2 as SNEGSKA (reference sequence). This clonotype has a count of ten or more. What it binds is unknown. Study conclusions and caveats: Stable hyperthyroidism and ophthalmopathy were separated using 13 V-J signatures. Ophthalmopathy, as predicted by the model, came a median roughly 6.5 months after the prediction.

V is TRBV20-1 and J is TRBJ2-5; 8 bases map to TRBD2. The sequenced material came from peripheral blood or thyroid tissue (not recorded which). The clonotype was recovered from a woman aged 18-35 years with Graves' hyperthyroidism. The CDR3, as DNA: TGCAGTGCTAGAAAGGGACTAGGTTTAGAGACCCAGTACTTC. Translation gives CSARKGLGLETQYF.